One and the same sample provided the 29 T cell receptor beta chains below, sequenced in a study of shared clonotypes between healthy human individuals. It was CD45RO-negative cells, positively selected for CCR7, that made up naive CD8 cells, with terminally differentiated effector memory CD45RA+ cells excluded. The repertoire was sequenced with immunoSEQ multiplex PCR; TCRdb's copy has only in-frame clones and lacks some. The data show about 750,000 clones, about 92% seen once. The sequenced sample consisted of naive CD8+ T cells sorted from blood. All receptors come from a man younger than 45 in good health.

The chain combines TRBV5-5 with TRBJ2-1; 7 nucleotides agree with TRBD2. The length of the CDR3 is 15 residues. With V trimmed by 6 bases and J by 2 bases, 8 bases remained unmatched. The germline V gene has CDR1 SGHKS and CDR2 YYEKEE (reference sequence). In DNA, the CDR3 is TGTGCCAGCACCGGGGCGGGAGAGCCCTACAATGAGCAGTTCTTC. Protein sequence: CASTGAGEPYNEQFF.

This clone occurred once. This sequence joins TRBV4-1 and TRBJ2-1; D may be TRBD2 (5 bases). This CDR3 region has 16 residues. V was pared by 4 bases and J by 2 bases, with 15 bases between. The germline V gene has CDR1 MGHRA and CDR2 YSYEKL. The CDR3 nucleotides read TGCGCCAGCAGCCTTGATAGCGATGAGCCCTACAATGAGCAGTTCTTC. It is translated as CASSLDSDEPYNEQFF.

The rearrangement uses TRBV6-5 and TRBJ2-1; D might be TRBD2 (6 bases). Trimming cost V 1 base and J 8 bases, with 18 bases left between them. Germline-derived CDR1 and CDR2 are MNHEY and SVGAGI. This CDR3 region has 16 residues. CDR3 DNA sequence: TGTGCCAGCAGTTACTACCACGGCGGGACGAGGGATGAGCAGTTCTTC. Translating it yields CASSYYHGGTRDEQFF.

This rearrangement joins TRBV11-2 to TRBJ1-2; D unresolved. Germline CDR1 is SGHAT and CDR2 is FQNNGV. CDR3 length equals 14 residues. V lost 1 base to trimming and J lost 4 bases, with 10 bases between them. The CDR3 loop reads CASSLGAPGYGYTF. CDR3 DNA: TGTGCCAGCAGCTTAGGGGCCCCCGGCTATGGCTACACCTTC.

This clone was found a few times. This chain joins TRBV28 and TRBJ2-7, with a weak D call TRBD1 (5 bases). CDR1 MDHEN and CDR2 SYDVKM come from the germline V gene. V was clipped by 10 bases and J by 6 bases, with 13 bases between them. There are 11 residues in the CDR3. The CDR3 region is CAISQGGEQYF. The CDR3 bases are TGTGCCATCTCCCAGGGCGGCGAGCAGTACTTC.

The chain is built from TRBV9 and TRBJ2-1; D is possibly TRBD2 (6 bases). V was pared by 0 bases and J by 5 bases, with 9 bases between. The CDR3 runs 14 residues. The germline gives CDR1 SGDLS, CDR2 YYNGEE. CDR3 amino acids: CASSVAPGDNEQFF. CDR3 in DNA: TGTGCCAGCAGCGTAGCTCCGGGGGACAATGAGCAGTTCTTC.

A single count supports this clone. Within the sample, other DNA sequences also encode this same CDR3. The chain carries TRBV9 and TRBJ2-7; D is unresolved. CDR1 is SGDLS and CDR2 is YYNGEE in the germline V gene. CDR3 size: 14 residues. Trimming shortened V by 0 bases and J by 0 bases, and 7 bases separated the two germline ends. CDR3 in amino acids: CASSVGGSSYEQYF. The CDR3 DNA reads as TGTGCCAGCAGCGTAGGAGGTTCCTCCTACGAGCAGTACTTC.

This chain joins TRBV11-2 and TRBJ2-1; 8 nucleotides line up with TRBD1. After removal of 5 bases from V and 5 bases from J, the junction contained 8 bases not matched to a gene. The germline gives CDR1 SGHAT, CDR2 FQNNGV. The CDR3 covers 15 residues. CDR3 region: CASSVSRGLNNEQFF. The DNA of the CDR3 is TGTGCCAGCAGCGTCAGCAGGGGGCTCAACAATGAGCAGTTCTTC.

The V and J genes are TRBV27 and TRBJ2-7; D gene ambiguous. Per the germline V gene, CDR1 is MNHEY and CDR2 is SMNVEV (reference sequence). The CDR3 covers 13 residues. The V gene lost 4 bases and the J gene lost 4 bases, with 11 bases spanning the gap. The CDR3, as DNA: TGTGCCAGCAGTTCAGACTCCTTTTACGAGCAGTACTTC. As protein: CASSSDSFYEQYF.

V usage is TRBV4-1 and J usage is TRBJ2-7; D not certain. V dropped 1 base and J dropped 4 bases, with 14 bases sitting between them. Germline V CDR1 and CDR2: MGHRA, YSYEKL. The CDR3 is 15 amino acids. The CDR3 region is CASSQGPLAAYEQYF. The CDR3 nucleotides read TGCGCCAGCAGCCAAGGACCCTTGGCCGCTTACGAGCAGTACTTC.

The genes are TRBV10-3 and TRBJ1-5; 9 bases fit TRBD1. Looked up from germline, CDR1 is ENHRY and CDR2 is SYGVKD. The trim removed 8 bases at V and 0 bases at J, leaving 11 bases unmatched. CDR3 size: 17 residues. The CDR3 sequence: CAIDRGVELGSNQPQHF. The CDR3 DNA is TGTGCCATCGACAGGGGGGTAGAGTTGGGTAGCAATCAGCCCCAGCATTTT.

This sequence joins TRBV4-1 and TRBJ2-7; tentatively, D is TRBD1 or TRBD2 (6 bases each). The CDR3 spans 15 residues. Germline loops: CDR1 MGHRA, CDR2 YSYEKL. V lost 1 base, J lost 2 bases, and 12 bases lay in between. The CDR3 DNA is TGCGCCAGCAGCCAAGCAGGAGGGGGTACCTACGAGCAGTACTTC. Amino acid sequence: CASSQAGGGTYEQYF.

The genes are TRBV13 and TRBJ2-3, with D unclear. Looked up from germline, CDR1 is PRHDT and CDR2 is FYEKMQ (reference sequence). V was cut by 2 bases and J by 3 bases, with 3 bases left in between. The CDR3 sequence is 12 residues long. Here the CDR3 reads CASSLRTDTQYF. CDR3 nucleotide sequence: TGTGCCAGCAGCTTACGTACAGATACGCAGTATTTT. The full variable domain, its missing parts supplied by reference TRBV13 and TRBJ2-3, is AAGVIQSPRHLIKEKRETATLKCYPIPRHDTVYWYQQGPGQDPQFLISFYEKMQSDKGSIPDRFSAQQFSDYHSELNMSSLELGDSALYFCASSLRTDTQYFGPGTRLTVL.

This rearrangement joins TRBV7-9 to TRBJ2-5; tentatively, D is TRBD1 (5 bases). The CDR3 has 13 amino acids. Germline V lookup: CDR1 SEHNR, CDR2 FQNEAQ (reference sequence). V dropped 3 bases and J dropped 2 bases, with 7 bases sitting between them. The chain's CDR3 is CASSFRQQETQYF. CDR3 bases: TGTGCCAGCAGCTTTAGACAGCAAGAGACCCAGTACTTC.

In regard to this clone: The sample holds other DNA sequences that translate to the same CDR3. The rearrangement links TRBV5-1 to TRBJ2-2; tentatively, D is TRBD1 (6 bases). Trimming removed 0 bases from V and 8 bases from J, with 8 bases in between. Germline CDR1 and CDR2: SGHRS and YFSETQ. The CDR3 covers 13 residues. DNA of the CDR3: TGCGCCAGCAGCTTGGCGGGGACAGGGGAGCTGTTTTTT. Its protein product is CASSLAGTGELFF.

The chain uses TRBV25-1 and TRBJ2-7, with D perhaps matching TRBD1 or TRBD2 (5 bases each). Germline V gene data show CDR1 as MGHDK and CDR2 as SYGVNS. The CDR3 has 12 residues. V shed 4 bases and J shed 5 bases, with 9 bases lying between them. The DNA of the CDR3 is TGTGCCAGCAGTGGGATGGGGGACGAGCAGTACTTC. As protein: CASSGMGDEQYF.

The chain recombines TRBV2 with TRBJ2-1; D possibly matches TRBD1 or TRBD2 (5 bases each). CDR3 size: 15 residues. V lost 1 base to trimming and J lost 6 bases, with 13 bases between them. The germline gives CDR1 SNHLY, CDR2 FYNNEI. The chain's CDR3 is CASSEESIGANEQFF. The CDR3 coding sequence is TGTGCCAGCAGTGAAGAAAGCATCGGGGCCAATGAGCAGTTCTTC.

The V gene is TRBV7-9, the J gene TRBJ1-4; D remains unclear. V was trimmed by 3 bases and J by 0 bases, leaving 8 bases between them. The CDR3 has 15 amino acids. Germline CDR1 and CDR2: SEHNR and FQNEAQ (reference sequence). CDR3 loop: CASSLTGATNEKLFF. The CDR3 DNA reads as TGTGCCAGCAGCTTGACGGGTGCAACTAATGAAAAACTGTTTTTT.

The chain carries TRBV2 and TRBJ1-2, with 9 bases aligning to TRBD1. The J segment lost 6 bases and the V segment lost 1 base, leaving 6 bases of the junction unmatched. The germline V gene has CDR1 SNHLY and CDR2 FYNNEI. The CDR3 is made up of 15 amino acids. This CDR3 reads CASSEGTGGYNGYTF. DNA of the CDR3: TGTGCCAGCAGTGAAGGAACAGGGGGCTATAATGGCTACACCTTC. The full variable domain, its missing parts supplied by reference TRBV2 and TRBJ1-2, is EPEVTQTPSHQVTQMGQEVILRCVPISNHLYFYWYRQILGQKVEFLVSFYNNEISEKSEIFDDQFSVERPDGSNFTLKIRSTKLEDSAMYFCASSEGTGGYNGYTFGSGTRLTVV.

This chain connects TRBV10-3 to TRBJ2-1; 13 positions agree with TRBD2. The CDR3 loop spans 15 amino acids. Per the germline V gene, CDR1 is ENHRY and CDR2 is SYGVKD. The trim removed 5 bases at V and 8 bases at J, leaving 6 bases unmatched. CDR3 nucleotides: TGTGCCATCAGTCCACCCGGGACTAGCGGGGATGAGCAGTTCTTC. Its protein product is CAISPPGTSGDEQFF.

The V gene is TRBV29-1, the J gene TRBJ2-3; 9 bases match TRBD2. CDR3 size: 13 residues. After removal of 5 bases from V and 3 bases from J, the junction contained 3 bases not matched to a gene. The germline V gene has CDR1 SQVTM and CDR2 ANQGSEA. The DNA for the CDR3 is TGCAGCGTTAATAGCGGGAGTACAGATACGCAGTATTTT. Protein sequence: CSVNSGSTDTQYF.

The chain uses TRBV7-3 and TRBJ2-3; 8 bases line up with TRBD2. The ends lost 4 bases at V and 0 bases at J; junction bases unmatched: 3. Germline CDR1 is SGHTA and CDR2 is FQGTGA. This CDR3 region has 15 residues. This CDR3 reads CASSSLAASTDTQYF. CDR3 DNA sequence: TGTGCCAGCAGCTCACTAGCGGCTAGCACAGATACGCAGTATTTT. The complete variable domain, with remaining parts taken from reference TRBV7-3 and TRBJ2-3, reads GAGVSQTPSNKVTEKGKYVELRCDPISGHTALYWYRQSLGQGPEFLIYFQGTGAADDSGLPNDRFFAVRPEGSVSTLKIQRTERGDSAVYLCASSSLAASTDTQYFGPGTRLTVL.

The chain carries TRBV27 and TRBJ1-5; weak D call: TRBD1 (6 bases). Germline V gene sequence: CDR1 MNHEY, CDR2 SMNVEV (reference sequence). V was cut by 2 bases and J by 5 bases, with 19 bases left in between. CDR3 length: 17 residues. CDR3 sequence reads: CASSLGGAGRLDQPQHF. For the CDR3, the DNA is TGTGCCAGCAGTTTAGGGGGGGCAGGTCGCCTTGATCAGCCCCAGCATTTT.

The chain employs TRBV5-5 and TRBJ2-7; D gene unclear. Germline CDR1 SGHKS, CDR2 YYEKEE (reference sequence). The CDR3 totals 14 residues. The V end lost 1 base, the J end lost 0 bases, and 8 bases lay between the germline ends. The CDR3 sequence: CASSLLGSSYEQYF. CDR3 nucleotide sequence: TGTGCCAGCAGCTTGTTGGGCAGCTCCTACGAGCAGTACTTC.

J is TRBJ2-2 and V is TRBV27; D may be TRBD1 or TRBD2 (5 bases each). The CDR3 has 17 residues. Germline V gives CDR1 MNHEY, CDR2 SMNVEV (reference sequence). V gave up 5 bases and J gave up 0 bases, with 16 bases separating them. The CDR3 region is CASSGLGPTPNTGELFF. CDR3 nucleotide sequence: TGTGCCAGCAGTGGCTTGGGACCCACCCCGAACACCGGGGAGCTGTTTTTT.

The rearrangement joins TRBV7-9 to TRBJ1-1; TRBD1 aligns across 8 bases. The V gene's germline CDR1 is SEHNR and CDR2 FQNEAQ (reference sequence). The CDR3 runs to 15 residues. V trimming: 4 bases; J trimming: 4 bases; junction bases outside the gene matches: 8. The CDR3, as DNA: TGTGCCAGCAGCTCCACGACAGGGGAGGGCACTGAAGCTTTCTTT. Protein: CASSSTTGEGTEAFF.

This clone was counted once. The V call is TRBV27, the J call TRBJ2-5; 11 positions match TRBD1. The CDR3 loop spans 19 amino acids. With 5 bases clipped from V and 0 bases from J, the junction kept 14 bases outside the gene matches. CDR1 MNHEY and CDR2 SMNVEV come from the germline V gene (reference sequence). The CDR3 nucleotides are TGTGCCAGCAGTCAGACGTGGACAGGGGGCCCCAAGTACCAAGAGACCCAGTACTTC. Its protein product is CASSQTWTGGPKYQETQYF.

This chain links TRBV5-5 with TRBJ2-7, with 9 bases that match TRBD1. This CDR3 is built from 16 residues. J was trimmed by 0 bases and V by 3 bases; bases with no gene match: 7. Germline loops: CDR1 SGHKS, CDR2 YYEKEE (reference sequence). This CDR3 reads CASSSPPGQGSYEQYF. CDR3 sequence (DNA): TGTGCCAGCAGCTCCCCCCCGGGACAGGGCTCCTACGAGCAGTACTTC.

This clone has only a few counts. At the DNA level, this CDR3 is encoded by other sequences in the same sample as well. V and J are TRBV7-9 and TRBJ1-2; D gene uncertain. V was clipped by 5 bases and J by 0 bases, with 4 bases between them. The germline CDR1 and CDR2 sequences are SEHNR and FQNEAQ (reference sequence). The CDR3 contains 12 residues. The CDR3 loop is CASSLTNYGYTF. CDR3 DNA sequence: TGTGCCAGCAGCCTAACTAACTATGGCTACACCTTC.